This T cell receptor beta chain emerged from a study of shared clonotypes between healthy human individuals. Clones were read by immunoSEQ multiplex PCR, and TCRdb kept only the in-frame ones, dropping some. The repertoire holds 950,000 to 1,100,000 clones, about 80% seen once, with under 0.8% in the top ten. CDR3 length equals 16 residues. The V gene lost 3 bases and the J gene lost 4 bases, with 15 bases spanning the gap. Per germline, CDR1 LNHNV and CDR2 YYDKDF (reference sequence). Material: memory CD4+ T cells from PBMCs. Stated subset: CD45RA-negative fraction. The sequence derives from a young man in good health. Some clones in this sample may be carry-over from other donors' samples. The rearrangement uses TRBV15 and TRBJ1-4, with a weak D call TRBD1 (6 bases). Here the CDR3 DNA reads TGTGCCACCAGCAGTGACAGGTCCACCTTTAATGAAAAACTGTTTTTT. Translating gives CATSSDRSTFNEKLFF. The full variable domain, its missing parts supplied by reference TRBV15 and TRBJ1-4, is DAMVIQNPRYQVTQFGKPVTLSCSQTLNHNVMYWYQQKSSQAPKLLFHYYDKDFNNEADTPDNFQSRRPNTSFCFLDIRSPGLGDTAMYLCATSSDRSTFNEKLFFGSGTQLSVL.